Presented here are 18 T cell receptor beta chains from one specimen sequenced in a study of CD8+CD57+ T cells in acquired aplastic anemia. The study profiled TCR beta VDJ and CDR3 using genomic DNA as template. Using its own MiXCR run on the reads, TCRdb lists one record per CDR3 protein. Among roughly 130,000 distinct CDR3 sequences listed, about 48% were seen once. Sequencing was carried out using sorted CD4+, CD8+, or CD8+CD57+ T cells (not recorded which) from PBMCs. Receptors were obtained from a human donor in good health, serving as a control.

The chain employs TRBV5-1 and TRBJ2-6, with TRBD2 identical over 10 bases. V was clipped by 4 bases and J by 0 bases; unmatched bases: 10. The CDR3 sequence is 19 residues long. CDR1 and CDR2 (germline): SGHRS, YFSETQ. CDR3 region: CASSRQAGGFFSGANVLTF. The DNA for the CDR3 is TGCGCCAGCAGCCGACAAGCGGGGGGGTTTTTCTCTGGGGCCAACGTCCTGACTTTC. The variable domain in full, with the rest retrieved from reference TRBV5-1 and TRBJ2-6, is KAGVTQTPRYLIKTRGQQVTLSCSPISGHRSVSWYQQTPGQGLQFLFEYFSETQRNKGNFPGRFSGRQFSNSRSEMNVSTLELGDSALYLCASSRQAGGFFSGANVLTFGAGSRLTVL.

As to this clonotype: An end of the junction does not agree with germline; a read error may underlie this. This sequence joins TRBV4-1 and TRBJ1-2; 7 nucleotides agree with TRBD1. Germline CDR1 MGHRA, CDR2 YSYEKL. CDR3 size: 14 residues. CDR3 nucleotide sequence: TGCGCCAGCAGCCCCGGACAGGTTAACTGTGGCTACACCTTC. Encoded protein: CASSPGQVNCGYTF.

This clonotype was found many times. The chain recombines TRBV2 with TRBJ2-5, with D possibly TRBD1 on 6 matching bases. Germline values: CDR1 SNHLY, CDR2 FYNNEI. Trimming removed 1 base at V and 10 bases at J, with 13 bases between. This CDR3 is built from 13 residues. This CDR3 reads CASSEEVQGVQYF. DNA of the CDR3: TGTGCCAGCAGTGAAGAGGTACAGGGAGTCCAGTACTTC.

V gene TRBV10-3 combines with J gene TRBJ2-7; D not certain. CDR1 and CDR2 from the germline V gene are ENHRY and SYGVKD. Trimming removed 6 bases at V and 5 bases at J, with 14 bases between. This CDR3 region has 13 residues. The CDR3 here is CAIRTAPADEQYF. In nucleotides, the CDR3 is TGTGCCATCAGGACCGCCCCCGCGGACGAGCAGTACTTC.

The chain recombines TRBV2 with TRBJ1-1, with D uncertain. In germline, CDR1 is SNHLY, CDR2 FYNNEI. The CDR3 loop spans 10 amino acids. V was trimmed by 5 bases and J by 7 bases, leaving 5 bases between them. This CDR3 is CASSRDEAFF. The CDR3 DNA reads as TGTGCCAGCAGTCGGGATGAAGCTTTCTTT.

This clonotype was detected ten times or more. The chain couples TRBV27 to TRBJ2-7; 11 bases agree with TRBD2. Germline V gene data show CDR1 as MNHEY and CDR2 as SMNVEV (reference sequence). V lost 4 bases to trimming and J lost 4 bases; unmatched junction nucleotides: 9. CDR3 size: 16 residues. The CDR3 protein is CASSSQASGGMYEQYF. The CDR3 DNA sequence: TGTGCCAGCAGTTCCCAGGCTAGCGGGGGGATGTACGAGCAGTACTTC.

The chain couples TRBV10-3 to TRBJ2-5, with D tentatively TRBD1 (6 bases). Germline-derived CDR1 and CDR2 are ENHRY and SYGVKD. CDR3 length: 13 residues. V was trimmed by 8 bases and J by 5 bases, leaving 15 bases between them. The CDR3 sequence: CAIGSGTPETQYF. The CDR3 region has the DNA TGTGCCATCGGCTCCGGGACACCCGAGACCCAGTACTTC.

The genes are TRBV5-1 and TRBJ2-2; TRBD1 matches at 7 bases. There are 13 residues in the CDR3. Trimming at V came to 5 bases and at J to 7 bases, leaving 5 bases not matched to a gene. Germline V gene data show CDR1 as SGHRS and CDR2 as YFSETQ. CDR3 sequence: CASRVGGSGELFF. CDR3 sequence (DNA): TGCGCCAGCAGGGTAGGGGGCAGCGGGGAGCTGTTTTTT.

In nucleotides, the CDR3 is TGTGCCACCAGTGATCCCCCCATAGCGGGAGAAACCGGGGAGCTGTTTTTT. It codes for CATSDPPIAGETGELFF. V and J are TRBV24-1 and TRBJ2-2, with 9 bases that match TRBD2. J was trimmed by 5 bases and V by 3 bases; bases with no gene match: 9. Germline V CDR1 and CDR2: KGHDR, SFDVKD. The CDR3 runs 17 residues.

This clonotype came up a few times. The chain links TRBV6-1 to TRBJ1-1, with unresolved D. Germline V gene data show CDR1 as MNHNS and CDR2 as SASEGT. V was pared by 6 bases and J by 1 base, with 12 bases between. The CDR3 runs to 14 residues. CDR3 amino acids: CASRFRYPNTEAFF. The CDR3 region has the DNA TGTGCCAGCAGGTTCAGGTACCCGAACACTGAAGCTTTCTTT.

This chain joins TRBV11-1 and TRBJ2-3; 7 bases line up with TRBD2. Germline loops: CDR1 SGHAT, CDR2 FQDESV (reference sequence). Unmatched junction bases numbered 14, after V lost 4 bases and J lost 1 base. The CDR3 totals 18 residues. The CDR3 DNA follows: TGTGCCAGCAGCTCGGGGGGTCGGGGGAACACCCGCACAGATACGCAGTATTTT. Amino acids: CASSSGGRGNTRTDTQYF.

This clonotype was seen repeatedly, ten times or more. The gene calls are TRBV5-1 and TRBJ2-1; 9 bases fit TRBD2. Germline V gene lookup returns CDR1 SGHRS and CDR2 YFSETQ. J lost 4 bases, V lost 2 bases, and 7 bases had no gene match. The CDR3 totals 16 residues. The CDR3 protein is CASSLGGGAGYNEQFF. CDR3 sequence (DNA): TGCGCCAGCAGCTTAGGCGGGGGGGCGGGATACAATGAGCAGTTCTTC.

The chain combines TRBV5-6 with TRBJ1-2; possible D gene TRBD1, 6 bases. V was pared by 3 bases and J by 2 bases, with 11 bases between. Germline CDR1 and CDR2: SGHDT and YYEEEE. The CDR3 runs 14 residues. CDR3 sequence (DNA): TGTGCCAGCAGCTACGGGACAACGAACTATGGCTACACCTTC. Translation: CASSYGTTNYGYTF.

This clonotype was recorded many times. The chain links TRBV6-5 to TRBJ1-5, with a tentative D call TRBD1 (6 bases). Trimming removed 4 bases from V and 0 bases from J, with 13 bases in between. Germline CDR1 is MNHEY and CDR2 is SVGAGI. CDR3 length: 16 amino acids. CDR3 loop: CASSSNNRASNQPQHF. The CDR3 DNA follows: TGTGCCAGCAGTTCTAACAACAGGGCTAGCAATCAGCCCCAGCATTTT.

Notes on this clonotype: This clone may be a read error of a much larger clone one base away. The rearrangement links TRBV12-3 or TRBV12-4 to TRBJ2-3; 8 bases map to TRBD2. The CDR3 length is 18 residues. The V gene end was trimmed by 5 bases and the J gene end by 4 bases; junction bases not matched to a gene: 17. CDR3 bases: TGTGCCAGCAGTACAAGAAACAGCCGGACTAGCAGGGCAGATACGCAGTATTTT. It encodes CASSTRNSRTSRADTQYF.

The gene calls are TRBV10-3 and TRBJ1-2; TRBD1 might be the D (5 bases). This CDR3 is built from 15 residues. CDR1 is ENHRY and CDR2 is SYGVKD in the germline V gene. Trimming stripped 0 bases from V and 2 bases from J, with 10 bases between. The CDR3 loop is CAISESPGYNYGYTF. The CDR3, as DNA: TGTGCCATCAGTGAGTCCCCAGGGTACAACTATGGCTACACCTTC.

V gene TRBV9 combines with J gene TRBJ2-5; D is perhaps TRBD1 or TRBD2 (6 bases each). V lost 0 bases and J 5 bases, leaving 17 bases between the germline ends. The CDR3 is 16 amino acids. Germline assignment: CDR1 SGDLS and CDR2 YYNGEE. CDR3 nucleotide sequence: TGTGCCAGCAGCGTAGGGAGGGACACGCCGTTGGAGACCCAGTACTTC. Encoded protein: CASSVGRDTPLETQYF.

This clonotype was picked up one time. This chain uses TRBV7-9 with TRBJ1-2, with 12 bases that match TRBD1. Germline V lookup: CDR1 SEHNR, CDR2 FQNEAQ (reference sequence). This CDR3 is built from 15 residues. Unmatched junction bases numbered 3, after V lost 5 bases and J lost 2 bases. The CDR3: CASSLGTGGNYGYTF. The CDR3 region has the DNA TGTGCCAGCAGCCTAGGGACAGGGGGCAACTATGGCTACACCTTC.